This paragraph covers one TCR beta chain sequence. Original processing methods: Reference gene primers were amplified, and this amplification served to estimate nucleated cell counts. Some clones are missing from TCRdb's copy, which holds only in-frame ones; the method was immunoSEQ multiplex PCR. V, J and clone size are taken as reported in that table, and D and trimming were inferred from the DNA itself. Found here are roughly 250,000 clones, just under 85% of them singletons; the top ten hold 1.5% to 2%. The CDR3 sequence is 21 residues long. The trim removed 5 bases at V and 3 bases at J, leaving 24 bases unmatched. CDR1 KGHDR and CDR2 SFDVKD come from the germline V gene. The data were taken from a study of blood T cell repertoires in COVID-19. Whole-study context: Spain, Italy and the United States supplied samples that represented acute and convalescent COVID-19. The analysed material was cDNA or gDNA that came from T cells, B-cell-depleted T cells, or PBMCs.

The chain has TRBV24-1 and TRBJ1-2; 9 bases fit TRBD1. This clonotype was obtained from a woman older than 75 with acute or convalescent COVID-19. The sequencing sample was made of peripheral blood. Here the CDR3 reads CATSGWGDKKDRGKGYYGYTF. CDR3 nucleotide sequence: TGTGCCACCAGTGGATGGGGGGACAAAAAGGACAGGGGTAAGGGTTACTATGGCTACACCTTC.